This is a list of T cell receptor beta chains from one sample in a study of beta chain features in type 1 diabetes. Here immunoSEQ multiplex PCR was the method, and the copy in TCRdb shows in-frame clones only, minus some. Among some 350,000 clones listed, less than 15% were seen once. The specimen was naive CD4+ T cells from blood. Receptors originate from a woman younger than 35 with type 1 diabetes. Each CDR3 is given with its conserved first and last residue. D genes are given only for firm matches. The size of a clone is reported for some rows only, either as once, few or many, or as a class for expanded clones.

cdr3_length j_call v_call d_call clone_size cdr3_nt cdr3_aa
14 TRBJ2-1 TRBV18 TRBD2 few TGTGCCAGCTCACCGGGACTAGCAAACAATGAGCAGTTCTTC CASSPGLANNEQFF
16 TRBJ2-1 TRBV12-5 NA NA TGTGCTAGTGGTTTGTCTGAGCATAGCTCCTACAATGAGCAGTTCTTC CASGLSEHSSYNEQFF
14 TRBJ1-2 TRBV6-5 TRBD1 few TGTGCCAGCAGTTACGCCGGACAGGGCTATGGCTACACCTTC CASSYAGQGYGYTF
13 TRBJ1-1 TRBV30 TRBD1 NA TGTGCCAGAGGACAGGGAGGTCGGACTGAAGCTTTCTTT CARGQGGRTEAFF
15 TRBJ2-5 TRBV5-4 TRBD2 few TGTGCCAGCAGCCCTGGACTAGCGCAGGGAGAGACCCAGTACTTC CASSPGLAQGETQYF
16 TRBJ2-1 TRBV9 TRBD2 NA TGTGCCAGCAGCGTTCTAACTAGCGGACCGTACAATGAGCAGTTCTTC CASSVLTSGPYNEQFF
13 TRBJ2-7 TRBV6-5 NA NA TGTGCCAGCAGAACACATCAGGGTGCCGAGCAGTACTTC CASRTHQGAEQYF
16 TRBJ2-2 TRBV5-1 NA NA TGCGCCAGCACTAGTTTTGACAGCCGGAACACCGGGGAGCTGTTTTTT CASTSFDSRNTGELFF
17 TRBJ2-6 TRBV2 NA few TGTGCCAGCGAGGGGGTTTTCGGTCTCTCTGGGGCCAACGTCCTGACTTTC CASEGVFGLSGANVLTF
12 TRBJ1-1 TRBV28 NA few TGTGCCAGCAGTCCGATACACGATGAAGCTTTCTTT CASSPIHDEAFF
16 TRBJ1-5 TRBV10-3 NA NA TGTGCCATCAGTGGGGGGTTGGGGGACACCAATCAGCCCCAGCATTTT CAISGGLGDTNQPQHF
13 TRBJ2-5 TRBV7-7 NA NA TGTGCCAGCAGCTCCCTCACTCGGGAGACCCAGTACTTC CASSSLTRETQYF
16 TRBJ2-1 TRBV5-1 NA NA TGCGCCAGCAGCCGGGGGGCTAGCGGCACCTACAATGAGCAGTTCTTC CASSRGASGTYNEQFF
14 TRBJ1-4 TRBV15 NA NA TGTGCCACCAGCATACCCGGGAGGGACGAAAAACTGTTTTTT CATSIPGRDEKLFF
13 TRBJ2-7 TRBV29-1 NA few TGCAGCGTTGAAGATCAGGAGGGAGGCGAGCAGTACTTC CSVEDQEGGEQYF
16 TRBJ2-5 TRBV5-1 TRBD2 NA TGCGCCAGCAGCTTGGGACTAGCGGGAGGTATAGGGACCCAGTACTTC CASSLGLAGGIGTQYF
13 TRBJ2-1 TRBV30 NA NA TGTGCCTGGAGCGGGGTGCCCTACAATGAGCAGTTCTTC CAWSGVPYNEQFF
15 TRBJ2-5 TRBV6-5 NA few TGTGCCAGCAGTTACCAGGGGCTCCCCCAAGAGACCCAGTACTTC CASSYQGLPQETQYF
15 TRBJ2-1 TRBV7-2 TRBD1 few TGTGCCAGCAGCGCAGGGGGTTTTACGTACAATGAGCAGTTCTTC CASSAGGFTYNEQFF
13 TRBJ1-5 TRBV29-1 NA few TGCAGCGTTGCCGGGGGGAAGGATCAGCCCCAGCATTTT CSVAGGKDQPQHF
18 TRBJ1-2 TRBV5-6 NA NA TGTGCCAGCAGCCCCCGTGGGGGCGGCCTCCCCCGTGGCTATGGCTACACCTTC CASSPRGGGLPRGYGYTF
15 TRBJ1-2 TRBV19 TRBD1 NA TGTGCCAGTAGTATCGGGGGACAGATCGACTATGGCTACACCTTC CASSIGGQIDYGYTF
15 TRBJ2-5 TRBV5-1 TRBD2 NA TGCGCCAGCAGCTTGGGACTAGCGGGGCTGGGGGAGCAGTACTTC CASSLGLAGLGEQYF
15 TRBJ2-2 TRBV18 NA NA TGTGCCAGCTCACCAGTGAGACAAAACACCGGGGAGCTGTTTTTT CASSPVRQNTGELFF
11 TRBJ2-5 TRBV19 NA NA TGTGCCAGTAGCGGTGAGGAGACCCAGTACTTC CASSGEETQYF
15 TRBJ2-7 TRBV5-8 TRBD1 few TGTGCCAGCAGCCCGTTGACAGGGGGCTGGTACGAGCAGTACTTC CASSPLTGGWYEQYF
16 TRBJ2-5 TRBV30 TRBD2 NA TGTGCCTATAACACCGGGACTAGCGGACCTGCGGAGACCCAGTACTTC CAYNTGTSGPAETQYF
15 TRBJ1-2 TRBV2 NA few TGTGCCAGCAGTTTAACAGGGTTTACCGGGGATGGCTACACCTTC CASSLTGFTGDGYTF
18 TRBJ2-1 TRBV10-3 TRBD2 once TGTGCCACGGAAAGAAGACTAGCGGGGGAGTGGTCCTACAATGAGCAGTTCTTC CATERRLAGEWSYNEQFF
15 TRBJ1-1 TRBV29-1 TRBD1 NA TGCAGCCAAAGTAATAGTAGGACAGGAGGGACTGAAGCTTTCTTT CSQSNSRTGGTEAFF
12 TRBJ1-5 TRBV15 NA NA TGTGCCACCAGCAGAGATCTCCAGCCCCAGCATTTT CATSRDLQPQHF
14 TRBJ1-1 TRBV9 NA NA TGTGCCAGCAGCGTCCACAGGGACCACACTGAAGCTTTCTTT CASSVHRDHTEAFF
13 TRBJ1-5 TRBV30 TRBD1 few TGTGCCTGGGCGCCGACAGGGGATCAGCCCCAGCATTTT CAWAPTGDQPQHF
15 TRBJ2-7 TRBV5-1 TRBD2 few TGCGCCAGCAGCTTGGAGGCGGGAGGCTTCTACGAGCAGTACTTC CASSLEAGGFYEQYF
13 TRBJ2-2 TRBV6-5 NA few TGTGCCAGTGGAGTGGTAGCGGCCGGGGAGCTGTTTTTT CASGVVAAGELFF
14 TRBJ1-1 TRBV5-1 TRBD1 few TGCGCCAGCAGCTTGGCCTGGGACAGCGCTGAAGCTTTCTTT CASSLAWDSAEAFF
16 TRBJ2-1 TRBV9 TRBD2 few TGTGCCAGCAGCGTAGGAGCTAGCGGTTCCTACAATGAGCAGTTCTTC CASSVGASGSYNEQFF
14 TRBJ1-2 TRBV4-1 TRBD1 NA TGCGCCAGCAGCCCCACAGGGGACGGAAGTGGCTACACCTTC CASSPTGDGSGYTF
12 TRBJ1-5 TRBV29-1 TRBD1 few TGCAGCGTTGAACAGGGGGATCAGCCCCAGCATTTT CSVEQGDQPQHF
15 TRBJ2-1 TRBV5-1 TRBD2 few TGCGCCAGCAGCTTAGGACTAGCGGGGAACAATGAGCAGTTCTTC CASSLGLAGNNEQFF